One and the same sample provided the 16 T cell receptor beta chains below, sequenced in a study of blood T cell repertoires in COVID-19. Here immunoSEQ multiplex PCR was the method, and the copy in TCRdb shows in-frame clones only, minus some. The repertoire holds fewer than 110,000 clones, 88% seen once, with about 3.2% in the top ten. The sequenced sample consisted of peripheral blood. The receptors derive from a human donor in a cohort sampled during active COVID-19.

The genes are TRBV6-5 and TRBJ2-1; the D gene is possibly TRBD2 (5 bases). The CDR3 loop spans 13 amino acids. V lost 1 base, J lost 10 bases, and 11 bases lay in between. Germline CDR1 and CDR2: MNHEY and SVGAGI. CDR3 in DNA: TGTGCCAGCAGTTACTATCTAGCTGACGAGCAGTTCTTC. This sequence encodes CASSYYLADEQFF.

The chain links TRBV30 to TRBJ1-5; D may be TRBD1 (6 bases). V lost 4 bases and J 2 bases, leaving 15 bases between the germline ends. Germline CDR1 GTSNPN, CDR2 SVGIG (reference sequence). The CDR3 contains 15 residues. This CDR3 is CAWNPGAGGNQPQHF. The CDR3, as DNA: TGTGCCTGGAATCCCGGGGCAGGGGGCAATCAGCCCCAGCATTTT.

As regards this clone: One end of the junction fails to match germline, which may point to a read error. The CDR3 here is CASSRTGNAEAFF. In DNA form, the CDR3 reads TGCGCCAGCAGCCGGACCGGGAACGCTGAAGCTTTCTTT. The chain carries TRBV5-1 and TRBJ1-1; no clear D gene. There are 13 residues in the CDR3. Per germline, CDR1 SGHRS and CDR2 YFSETQ. Filled out from reference TRBV5-1 and TRBJ1-1, the complete variable domain reads KAGVTQTPRYLIKTRGQQVTLSCSPISGHRSVSWYQQTPGQGLQFLFEYFSETQRNKGNFPGRFSGRQFSNSRSEMNVSTLELGDSALYLCASSRTGNAEAFFGQGTRLTVV.

The chain recombines TRBV15 with TRBJ1-1; 7 bases agree with TRBD1. After removal of 0 bases from V and 5 bases from J, the junction contained 3 bases not matched to a gene. Germline CDR1 reads LNHNV; CDR2 reads YYDKDF (reference sequence). The CDR3 consists of 14 residues. The DNA for the CDR3 is TGTGCCACCAGCAGAGAAAGGGGGCCGACTGAAGCTTTCTTT. Its translation: CATSRERGPTEAFF.

This chain connects TRBV7-2 to TRBJ2-1; D might be TRBD2 (7 bases). The CDR3 consists of 17 residues. V was shortened by 4 bases and J by 0 bases, with 16 bases between the two germline ends. CDR1 and CDR2 (germline): SGHTA, FQGNSA. CDR3 nucleotide sequence: TGTGCCAGCAGCTCAGCTAGGGGGGGCAGCTCCTACAATGAGCAGTTCTTC. It encodes CASSSARGGSSYNEQFF.

This chain uses TRBV4-3 with TRBJ1-5; D is possibly TRBD1 (5 bases). Germline loops: CDR1 LGHNA, CDR2 YSLEER. Trimming took off 1 base at V and 1 base at J, with 14 bases between the two ends. The CDR3 length is 17 residues. The CDR3, as DNA: TGCGCCAGCAGCCAAGCGTGGCAGGGCACGAGCAATCAGCCCCAGCATTTT. Translating it yields CASSQAWQGTSNQPQHF.

V usage is TRBV4-1 and J usage is TRBJ2-7; no clear D gene. This CDR3 comprises 15 residues. Trimming left V 4 bases short and J 0 bases short, with 13 bases between. Germline V gives CDR1 MGHRA, CDR2 YSYEKL. CDR3 protein: CASSLRHTSSYEQYF. The CDR3 DNA reads as TGCGCCAGCAGCCTAAGACACACGAGCTCCTACGAGCAGTACTTC.

This chain joins TRBV25-1 and TRBJ1-4, with TRBD1 matching 9 bases. The trim removed 4 bases at V and 6 bases at J, leaving 9 bases unmatched. This CDR3 has 16 amino acids. Per germline, CDR1 MGHDK and CDR2 SYGVNS. CDR3 protein: CASSVGTGWSDEKLFF. Here the CDR3 DNA reads TGTGCCAGCAGTGTTGGGACAGGGTGGAGTGATGAAAAACTGTTTTTT.

This clone showed up just once. The chain recombines TRBV29-1 with TRBJ1-2, with unresolved D. CDR3 size: 12 residues. Trimming stripped 2 bases from V and 0 bases from J, with 4 bases between. Germline loops: CDR1 SQVTM, CDR2 ANQGSEA. The chain's CDR3 is CSVELPNYGYTF. In nucleotides, the CDR3 is TGCAGCGTTGAACTTCCTAACTATGGCTACACCTTC.

In DNA, the CDR3 is TGCGCCAGCAGCCAAGGGGGGGGACGACCCAATCAGCCCCAGCATTTT. This translates into CASSQGGGRPNQPQHF. The chain uses TRBV4-1 and TRBJ1-5; TRBD1 might be the D (5 bases). Deletions cut 1 base from V and 3 bases from J, with 13 bases between. The CDR3 length is 16 residues. Germline assignment: CDR1 MGHRA and CDR2 YSYEKL.

The chain recombines TRBV10-3 with TRBJ2-7; 9 bases agree with TRBD1. This CDR3 contains 15 residues. Per germline, CDR1 ENHRY and CDR2 SYGVKD. The V segment lost 0 bases and the J segment 8 bases; nucleotides outside the gene matches: 8. CDR3 amino acids: CAISESKGTGRQQYF. The CDR3 DNA reads TGTGCCATCAGTGAGTCGAAGGGGACAGGGCGCCAGCAGTACTTC.

The chain links TRBV20-1 to TRBJ1-2; D is uncertain. Trimming removed 3 bases at V and 5 bases at J, with 10 bases between. This CDR3 is built from 12 residues. The germline CDR1 and CDR2 sequences are DFQATT and SNEGSKA (reference sequence). In DNA, the CDR3 is TGCAGTGCTAGTCCAGGCGGGTATGGCTACACCTTC. This codes for CSASPGGYGYTF.

V is TRBV4-1 and J is TRBJ2-3, with TRBD2 matching over 12 bases. V shed 6 bases and J 4 bases; nucleotides not matched to a gene: 8. This CDR3 contains 16 residues. CDR1 and CDR2 from the germline V gene are MGHRA and YSYEKL. The CDR3 sequence is CASRLGPSGGADTQYF. CDR3 bases: TGCGCCAGCAGGCTGGGCCCTAGCGGGGGGGCAGATACGCAGTATTTT.

CDR3 amino acids: CASTMTGGSPLHF. For the CDR3, the DNA is TGTGCCAGCACCATGACAGGGGGTTCACCCCTCCACTTT. This chain connects TRBV12-3 or TRBV12-4 to TRBJ1-6; 9 nucleotides align to TRBD1. J was trimmed by 9 bases and V by 7 bases; bases with no gene match: 4. The CDR3 contains 13 residues.

The CDR3 is CASRGQGAGNYGYTF. Here the CDR3 DNA reads TGTGCCAGCAGGGGACAGGGGGCCGGTAACTATGGCTACACCTTC. The chain recombines TRBV27 with TRBJ1-2; 12 bases line up with TRBD1. V shed 6 bases and J 1 base; nucleotides not matched to a gene: 3. Germline CDR1 reads MNHEY; CDR2 reads SMNVEV (reference sequence). The CDR3 has 15 amino acids.

This chain uses TRBV10-3 with TRBJ2-1; the D gene is possibly TRBD2 (5 bases). Germline loops: CDR1 ENHRY, CDR2 SYGVKD. CDR3 length equals 16 residues. Trimming removed 3 bases from V and 0 bases from J, with 12 bases in between. In DNA form, the CDR3 reads TGTGCCATCAGTGATTCGTCGGAGGCCTCCTACAATGAGCAGTTCTTC. Its protein product is CAISDSSEASYNEQFF.